This TCR beta chain was found in a study of OX40 agonist ivuxolimab in advanced cancers. About the full investigation: Ivuxolimab was a fully human IgG2 agonistic monoclonal antibody targeting the costimulatory receptor OX40 (CD134). Intravenous ivuxolimab was administered to patients every 2 weeks at six dose levels: 0.01, 0.1, 0.3, 1.5, 3 and 10 mg/kg. Among the roughly 54 dose-escalation patients, 19 had hepatocellular carcinoma, 15 melanoma, 9 renal cell carcinoma and 9 head and neck cancer. A male proportion of roughly 85% and a mean age of approximately 60 years, ranging from 23 to 79, were recorded for the dose-escalation cohort. Patients were allowed to have had prior anti-PD-1, anti-PD-L1 or anti-CTLA-4 therapy, and roughly 40% of the dose-escalation patients had previously received checkpoint inhibitors. Partial responses occurred in three dose-escalation patients: two with cutaneous melanoma and one with hepatocellular carcinoma. The purpose of peripheral TCRbeta sequencing was to test whether ivuxolimab changed TCR sequence diversity and led to clonal T-cell expansion. The paper describes the monotherapy dose-escalation part (N = 52 patients) of the phase I trial of ivuxolimab. Points the paper makes about the study in general: At doses from 0.1 to 3.0 mg/kg, clonal expansion was seen in both CD4+ and CD8+ blood T cells between baseline and week 6. Low levels of normalized T-cell clonal expansion were also seen in some patients who did not respond. The antigen specificity of the peripheral T cells that underwent clonal expansion was not determined. On average, CD8+ T cells showed more expanded clones than CD4+ T cells after ivuxolimab. In the 0.1-3.0 mg/kg groups, partial responders had among the lowest normalized peripheral clonal expansion, particularly in CD8+ T cells.

Patients with autoimmune disease history or receiving systemic immunosuppression were excluded from the trial. In every dose cohort, peripheral blood was drawn for TCR sequencing at baseline, cycle 4 day 1, and cycle 7 day 1. Samples came from an open-label, multicenter, first-in-human phase I dose-escalation trial of ivuxolimab. Adults with locally advanced or metastatic head and neck squamous cell, hepatocellular, melanoma or renal cell carcinoma were enrolled in the trial. Before TCR sequencing, CD4+ T cells and CD8+ T cells were sorted from peripheral blood as separate populations. Remarks on this clone: The clone's antigen remains unknown. No much larger clone exists at a distance of one base, and base qualities are not known.

CDR1 MNHEY and CDR2 SMNVEV are derived from the germline V gene (reference sequence). Trimmed from V: 7 bases; trimmed from J: 12 bases; junction bases lacking a gene match: 6. Including the terminal cysteine and phenylalanine, the CDR3 comprises 11 residues. The kept DNA is CDR3 alone, 33 bases in frame from the first base. Genomic DNA was extracted from sorted cells for sequencing of the TCRbeta CDR3 region. TCRbeta CDR3 regions were sequenced using the immunoSEQ Assay. The table comes from immuneACCESS by way of TCRdb, which keeps in-frame sequences with V and J called. Part of the clones is missing from these tables; in studies checked, under half for an unresolved V gene and the rest for unknown reasons. The sample yields roughly 80,000 clones; 75% to 90% were counted once. Around 2% of the sample is taken by the ten largest.

The TCR comes from an adult with an advanced solid tumor such as melanoma, head and neck, liver or kidney cancer. The input for sequencing was CD4+ or CD8+ T cells sorted from blood, taken in a trial of the OX40 agonist ivuxolimab. Rearrangement joined TRBV27 to TRBJ2-1; a stretch of 7 junction bases matches TRBD1. The CDR3 is CASTEGAWQFF. The sequenced DNA is TGTGCCAGCACCGAGGGGGCCTGGCAGTTCTTC.